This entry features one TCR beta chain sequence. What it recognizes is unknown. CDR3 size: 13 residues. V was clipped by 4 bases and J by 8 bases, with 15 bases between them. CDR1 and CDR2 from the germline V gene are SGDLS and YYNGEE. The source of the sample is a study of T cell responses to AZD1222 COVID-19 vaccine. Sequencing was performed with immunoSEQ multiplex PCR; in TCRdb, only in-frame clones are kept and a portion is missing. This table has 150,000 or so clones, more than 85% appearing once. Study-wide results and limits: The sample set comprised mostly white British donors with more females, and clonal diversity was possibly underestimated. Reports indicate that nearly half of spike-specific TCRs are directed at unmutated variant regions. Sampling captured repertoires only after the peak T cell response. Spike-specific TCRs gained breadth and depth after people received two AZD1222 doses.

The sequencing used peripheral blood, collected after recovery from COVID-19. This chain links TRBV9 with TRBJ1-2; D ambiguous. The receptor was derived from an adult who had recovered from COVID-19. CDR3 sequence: CASSTERGSGYTF. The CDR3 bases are TGTGCCAGCAGCACGGAGAGAGGGAGCGGCTACACCTTC.